This TCR beta chain was identified during a study of blood T cell repertoires in COVID-19. Data came from immunoSEQ multiplex PCR; TCRdb stores just in-frame clones and leaves some out. The data show approximately 250,000 clones, approximately 90% seen once. The study recruited people aged roughly 18 to 95 years across approximately 25 US areas. What was sequenced was PBMCs or T cells enriched from blood (not recorded which). The receptor was derived from a man aged 40-49 years who had been exposed to COVID-19.

The CDR3 is CSAARDKEAFF. The CDR3 DNA follows: TGCAGTGCTGCCAGGGATAAGGAAGCTTTCTTT. This rearrangement joins TRBV20-1 to TRBJ1-1, with a tentative D call TRBD1 (5 bases). Germline V gene sequence: CDR1 DFQATT, CDR2 SNEGSKA (reference sequence). V dropped 5 bases and J dropped 8 bases, with 12 bases sitting between them. The CDR3 contains 11 residues.